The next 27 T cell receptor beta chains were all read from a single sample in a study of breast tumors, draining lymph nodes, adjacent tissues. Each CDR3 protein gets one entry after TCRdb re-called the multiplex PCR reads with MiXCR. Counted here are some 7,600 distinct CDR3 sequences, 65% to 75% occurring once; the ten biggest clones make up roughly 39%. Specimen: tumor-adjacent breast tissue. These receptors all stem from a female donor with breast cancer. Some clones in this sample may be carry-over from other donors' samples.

The CDR3 spells CSVEEGHEQYF. The CDR3 DNA reads TGCAGCGTTGAAGAGGGGCACGAGCAGTACTTC. The chain uses TRBV29-1 and TRBJ2-7; possibly TRBD1 for D (5 bases). CDR1 SQVTM and CDR2 ANQGSEA come from the germline V gene. Deletions cut 0 bases from V and 5 bases from J, with 5 bases between. This CDR3 is built from 11 residues.

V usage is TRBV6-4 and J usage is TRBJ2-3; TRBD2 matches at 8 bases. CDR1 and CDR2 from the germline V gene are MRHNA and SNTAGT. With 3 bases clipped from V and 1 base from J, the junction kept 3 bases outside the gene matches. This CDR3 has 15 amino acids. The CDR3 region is CASSESGSGTDTQYF. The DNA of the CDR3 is TGTGCCAGCAGTGAAAGCGGGAGTGGCACAGATACGCAGTATTTT.

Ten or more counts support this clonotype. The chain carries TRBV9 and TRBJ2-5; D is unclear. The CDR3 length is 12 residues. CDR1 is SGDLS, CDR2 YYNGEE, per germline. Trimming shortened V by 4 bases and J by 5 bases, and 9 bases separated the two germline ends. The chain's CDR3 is CASSPDSETQYF. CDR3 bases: TGTGCCAGCAGCCCAGACTCGGAGACCCAGTACTTC.

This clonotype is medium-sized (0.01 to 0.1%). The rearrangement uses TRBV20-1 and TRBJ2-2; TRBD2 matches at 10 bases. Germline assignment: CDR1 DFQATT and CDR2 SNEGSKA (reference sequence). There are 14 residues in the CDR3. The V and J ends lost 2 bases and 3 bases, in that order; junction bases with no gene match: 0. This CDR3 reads CSARLAGDTGELFF. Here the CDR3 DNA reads TGCAGTGCTAGACTAGCGGGAGACACCGGGGAGCTGTTTTTT.

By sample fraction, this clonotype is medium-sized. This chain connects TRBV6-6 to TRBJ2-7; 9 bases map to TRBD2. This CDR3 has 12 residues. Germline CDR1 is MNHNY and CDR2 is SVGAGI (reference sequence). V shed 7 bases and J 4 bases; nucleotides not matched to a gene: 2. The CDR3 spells CASKSGRYEQYF. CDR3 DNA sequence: TGTGCCAGCAAGAGCGGGAGGTACGAGCAGTACTTC.

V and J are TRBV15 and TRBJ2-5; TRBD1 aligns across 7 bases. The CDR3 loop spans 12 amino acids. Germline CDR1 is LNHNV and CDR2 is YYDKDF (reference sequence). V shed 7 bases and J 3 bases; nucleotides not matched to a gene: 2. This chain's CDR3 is CATNDREETQYF. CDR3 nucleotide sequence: TGTGCCACCAATGACAGGGAAGAGACCCAGTACTTC.

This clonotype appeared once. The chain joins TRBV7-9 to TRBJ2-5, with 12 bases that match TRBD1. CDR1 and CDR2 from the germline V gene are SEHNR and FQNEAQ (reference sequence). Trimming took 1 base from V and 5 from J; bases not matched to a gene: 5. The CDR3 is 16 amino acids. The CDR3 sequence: CASSLVGTGGRETQYF. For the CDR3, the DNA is TGTGCCAGCAGCTTAGTTGGGACAGGGGGCAGGGAGACCCAGTACTTC.

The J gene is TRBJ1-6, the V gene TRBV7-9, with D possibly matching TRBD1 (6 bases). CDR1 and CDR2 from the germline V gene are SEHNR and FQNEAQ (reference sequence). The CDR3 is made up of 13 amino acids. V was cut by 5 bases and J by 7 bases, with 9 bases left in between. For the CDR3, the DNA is TGTGCCAGCAGCCCTGGACAGAATTCACCCCTCCACTTT. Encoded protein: CASSPGQNSPLHF.

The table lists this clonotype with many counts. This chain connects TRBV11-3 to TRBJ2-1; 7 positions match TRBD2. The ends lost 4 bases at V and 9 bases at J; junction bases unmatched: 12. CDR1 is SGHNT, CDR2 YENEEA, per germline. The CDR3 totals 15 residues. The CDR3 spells CASSWRELPIGEQFF. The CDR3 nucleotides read TGTGCCAGCAGCTGGCGGGAGCTACCAATTGGTGAGCAGTTCTTC. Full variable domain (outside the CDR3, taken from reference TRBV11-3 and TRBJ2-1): EAGVVQSPRYKIIEKKQPVAFWCNPISGHNTLYWYLQNLGQGPELLIRYENEEAVDDSQLPKDRFSAERLKGVDSTLKIQPAELGDSAVYLCASSWRELPIGEQFFGPGTRLTVL.

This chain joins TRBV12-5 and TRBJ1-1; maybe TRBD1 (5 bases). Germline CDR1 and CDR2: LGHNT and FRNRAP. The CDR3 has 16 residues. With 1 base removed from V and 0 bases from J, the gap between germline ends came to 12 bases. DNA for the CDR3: TGTGCTAGTGGTTTGGGCGGGGCAGGCATGAACACTGAAGCTTTCTTT. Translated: CASGLGGAGMNTEAFF. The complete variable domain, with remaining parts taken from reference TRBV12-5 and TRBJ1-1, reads DARVTQTPRHKVTEMGQEVTMRCQPILGHNTVFWYRQTMMQGLELLAYFRNRAPLDDSGMPKDRFSAEMPDATLATLKIQPSEPRDSAVYFCASGLGGAGMNTEAFFGQGTRLTVV.

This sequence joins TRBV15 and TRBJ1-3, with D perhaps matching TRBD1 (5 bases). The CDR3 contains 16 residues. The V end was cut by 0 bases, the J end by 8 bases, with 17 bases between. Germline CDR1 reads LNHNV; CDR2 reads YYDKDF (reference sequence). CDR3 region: CATSREEVYEGDTIYF. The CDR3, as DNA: TGTGCCACCAGCAGAGAGGAGGTTTACGAAGGGGACACCATATATTTT.

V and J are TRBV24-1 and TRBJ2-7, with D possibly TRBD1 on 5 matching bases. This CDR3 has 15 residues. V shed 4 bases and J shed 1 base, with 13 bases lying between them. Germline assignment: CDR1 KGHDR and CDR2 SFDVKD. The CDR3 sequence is CATSESTGYSYEQYF. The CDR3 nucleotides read TGTGCCACCAGTGAGTCAACAGGCTATTCCTACGAGCAGTACTTC.

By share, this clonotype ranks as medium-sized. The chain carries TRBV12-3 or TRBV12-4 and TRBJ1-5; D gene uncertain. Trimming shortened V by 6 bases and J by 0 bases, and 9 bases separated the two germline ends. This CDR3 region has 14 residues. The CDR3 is CASSDAHSNQPQHF. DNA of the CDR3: TGTGCCAGCAGCGACGCCCATAGCAATCAGCCCCAGCATTTT.

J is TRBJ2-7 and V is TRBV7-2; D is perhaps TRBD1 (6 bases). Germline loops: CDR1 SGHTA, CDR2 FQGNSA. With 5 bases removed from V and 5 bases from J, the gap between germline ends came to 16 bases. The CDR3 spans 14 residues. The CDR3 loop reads CASSQPTHRDEQYF. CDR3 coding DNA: TGTGCCAGCAGCCAGCCCACCCACAGGGACGAGCAGTACTTC.

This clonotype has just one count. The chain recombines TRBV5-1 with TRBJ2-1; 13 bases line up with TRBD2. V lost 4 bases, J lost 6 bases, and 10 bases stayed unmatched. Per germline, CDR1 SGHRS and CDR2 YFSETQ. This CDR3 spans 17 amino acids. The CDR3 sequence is CASSIRTSGGGGNEQFF. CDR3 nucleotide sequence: TGCGCCAGCAGCATCCGGACTAGCGGGGGAGGGGGCAATGAGCAGTTCTTC. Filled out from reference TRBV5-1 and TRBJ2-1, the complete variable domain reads KAGVTQTPRYLIKTRGQQVTLSCSPISGHRSVSWYQQTPGQGLQFLFEYFSETQRNKGNFPGRFSGRQFSNSRSEMNVSTLELGDSALYLCASSIRTSGGGGNEQFFGPGTRLTVL.

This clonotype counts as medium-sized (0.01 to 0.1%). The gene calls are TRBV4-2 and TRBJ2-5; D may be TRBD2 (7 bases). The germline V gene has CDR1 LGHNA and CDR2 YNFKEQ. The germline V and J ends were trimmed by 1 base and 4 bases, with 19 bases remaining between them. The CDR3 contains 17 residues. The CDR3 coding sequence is TGTGCCAGCAGCCAAGTGGGAAGTTTAGGGGGGGGAGAGACCCAGTACTTC. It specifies CASSQVGSLGGGETQYF.

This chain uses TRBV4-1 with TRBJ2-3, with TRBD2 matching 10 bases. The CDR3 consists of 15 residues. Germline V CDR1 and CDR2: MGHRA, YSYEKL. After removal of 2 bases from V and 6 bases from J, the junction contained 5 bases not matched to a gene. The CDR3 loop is CASSQILAGLDTQYF. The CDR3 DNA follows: TGCGCCAGCAGCCAAATACTAGCGGGATTGGATACGCAGTATTTT.

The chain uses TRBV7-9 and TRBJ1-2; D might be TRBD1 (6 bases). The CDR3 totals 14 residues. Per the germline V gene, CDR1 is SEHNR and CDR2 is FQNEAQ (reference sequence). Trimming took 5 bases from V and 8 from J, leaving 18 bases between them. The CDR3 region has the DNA TGTGCCAGCAGCATTGATCTGGGGGCGGGCGGCTACACCTTC. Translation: CASSIDLGAGGYTF.

The CDR3 reads CSAGQGYEQYF. The CDR3 nucleotides are TGCAGCGCTGGACAGGGCTACGAGCAGTACTTC. The chain uses TRBV29-1 and TRBJ2-7, with 8 bases aligning to TRBD1. The ends lost 7 bases at V and 3 bases at J; junction bases unmatched: 2. The CDR3 extends over 11 amino acids. The germline V gene has CDR1 SQVTM and CDR2 ANQGSEA.

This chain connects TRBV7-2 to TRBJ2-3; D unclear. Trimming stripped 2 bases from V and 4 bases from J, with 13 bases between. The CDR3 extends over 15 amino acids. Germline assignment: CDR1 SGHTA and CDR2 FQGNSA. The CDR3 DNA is TGTGCCAGCAGCTTATTTCTTAGAGAGTCAGATACGCAGTATTTT. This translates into CASSLFLRESDTQYF.

The CDR3 bases are TGTGCCAGCAGCCAGGGTACCGGGGAGCTGTTTTTT. Protein sequence: CASSQGTGELFF. The genes are TRBV2 and TRBJ2-2; D is possibly TRBD1 (5 bases). CDR1 SNHLY and CDR2 FYNNEI come from the germline V gene. V shed 6 bases and J shed 5 bases, with 7 bases lying between them. CDR3 length: 12 residues.

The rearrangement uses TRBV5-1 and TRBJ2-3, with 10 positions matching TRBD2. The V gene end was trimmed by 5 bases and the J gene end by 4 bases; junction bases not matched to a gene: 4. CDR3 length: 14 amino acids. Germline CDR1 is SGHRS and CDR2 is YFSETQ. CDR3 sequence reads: CASSDSGRPDTQYF. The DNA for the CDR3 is TGCGCCAGCAGTGATAGCGGGAGGCCAGATACGCAGTATTTT.

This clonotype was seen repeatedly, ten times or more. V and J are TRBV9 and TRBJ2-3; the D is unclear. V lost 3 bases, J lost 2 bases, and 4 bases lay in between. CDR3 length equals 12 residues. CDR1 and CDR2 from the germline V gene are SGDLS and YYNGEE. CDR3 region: CASSDNTDTQYF. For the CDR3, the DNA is TGTGCCAGCAGCGATAACACAGATACGCAGTATTTT. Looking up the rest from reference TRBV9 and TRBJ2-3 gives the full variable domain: DSGVTQTPKHLITATGQRVTLRCSPRSGDLSVYWYQQSLDQGLQFLIQYYNGEERAKGNILERFSAQQFPDLHSELNLSSLELGDSALYFCASSDNTDTQYFGPGTRLTVL.

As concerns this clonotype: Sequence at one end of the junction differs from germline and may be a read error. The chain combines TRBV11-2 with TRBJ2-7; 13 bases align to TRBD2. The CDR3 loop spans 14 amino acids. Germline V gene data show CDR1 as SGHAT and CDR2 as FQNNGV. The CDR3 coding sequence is TGTGCCAGCAGCTCGGGACTAGCGGGAACCCGGACAGTCTTC. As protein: CASSSGLAGTRTVF.

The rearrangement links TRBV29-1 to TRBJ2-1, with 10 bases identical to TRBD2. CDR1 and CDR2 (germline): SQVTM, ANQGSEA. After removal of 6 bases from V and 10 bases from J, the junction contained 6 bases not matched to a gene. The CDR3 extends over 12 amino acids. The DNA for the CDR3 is TGCAGCGTACTTAGCGGGAGGAGGGAGCAGTTCTTC. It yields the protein CSVLSGRREQFF.

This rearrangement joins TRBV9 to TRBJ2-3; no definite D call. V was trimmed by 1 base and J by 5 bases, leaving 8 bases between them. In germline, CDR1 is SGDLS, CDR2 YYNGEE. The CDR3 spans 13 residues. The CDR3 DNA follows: TGTGCCAGCAGCGTACAGATGGAAGATACGCAGTATTTT. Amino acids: CASSVQMEDTQYF. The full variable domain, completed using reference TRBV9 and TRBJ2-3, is DSGVTQTPKHLITATGQRVTLRCSPRSGDLSVYWYQQSLDQGLQFLIQYYNGEERAKGNILERFSAQQFPDLHSELNLSSLELGDSALYFCASSVQMEDTQYFGPGTRLTVL.

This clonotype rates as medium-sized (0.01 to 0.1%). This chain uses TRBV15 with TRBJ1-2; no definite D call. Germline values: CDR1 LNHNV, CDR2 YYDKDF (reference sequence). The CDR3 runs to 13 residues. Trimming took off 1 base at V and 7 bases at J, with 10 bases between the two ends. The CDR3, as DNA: TGTGCCACCAGCAGAGCGGGGTCGGGTGGCTACACCTTC. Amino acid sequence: CATSRAGSGGYTF.